The 26 T cell receptor beta chains given below trace back to one sample, sequenced in a study of blood T cell repertoires in COVID-19. Some clones are missing from TCRdb's copy, which holds only in-frame ones; the method was immunoSEQ multiplex PCR. The sample carries some 170,000 clones, 87% recorded once. Sequenced sample: peripheral blood. These receptors were taken from a woman between 45 and 65 years old with acute or convalescent COVID-19.

This clone was observed once. V and J are TRBV13 and TRBJ1-2; 7 bases match TRBD1. The V and J ends lost 6 bases and 8 bases, in that order; junction bases with no gene match: 3. The germline gives CDR1 PRHDT, CDR2 FYEKMQ (reference sequence). This CDR3 contains 11 residues. The CDR3 sequence is CASRSTGGYTF. DNA of the CDR3: TGTGCCAGCAGATCGACAGGGGGCTACACCTTC.

The rearrangement links TRBV7-9 to TRBJ1-1; D unresolved. CDR3 length: 15 residues. Trimming took 5 bases from V and 3 from J, leaving 16 bases between them. CDR1 and CDR2 from the germline V gene are SEHNR and FQNEAQ (reference sequence). CDR3 nucleotides: TGTGCCAGCAGCGAGCAAAGGACGGACTACACTGAAGCTTTCTTT. This gives the protein CASSEQRTDYTEAFF.

CDR3 sequence: CASSFPDRAEAFF. Here the CDR3 DNA reads TGTGCCAGCAGCTTCCCTGACAGGGCTGAAGCTTTCTTT. The genes are TRBV7-9 and TRBJ1-1; 7 bases match TRBD1. This CDR3 has 13 residues. Germline V gene sequence: CDR1 SEHNR, CDR2 FQNEAQ (reference sequence). V lost 3 bases, J lost 6 bases, and 4 bases stayed unmatched.

This sequence joins TRBV10-3 and TRBJ2-2; 10 positions agree with TRBD2. This CDR3 is 16 amino acids long. Germline values: CDR1 ENHRY, CDR2 SYGVKD. With V trimmed by 6 bases and J by 1 base, 5 bases remained unmatched. DNA of the CDR3: TGTGCCATCAGCGTCAGACTAGCGGGGAACACCGGGGAGCTGTTTTTT. It translates to CAISVRLAGNTGELFF.

V and J are TRBV5-6 and TRBJ1-1, with 8 bases matching TRBD1. The CDR3 sequence is 19 residues long. V lost 4 bases and J lost 5; bases outside the gene matches: 22. Germline CDR1 reads SGHDT; CDR2 reads YYEEEE. CDR3 residues: CASSAWLDRGAWGLTEAFF. The CDR3 DNA follows: TGTGCCAGCAGCGCCTGGCTTGACAGGGGCGCATGGGGTCTGACTGAAGCTTTCTTT.

This chain joins TRBV5-1 and TRBJ1-1; 10 bases match TRBD1. CDR3 length: 14 residues. From germline, CDR1 is SGHRS and CDR2 YFSETQ. V gave up 5 bases and J gave up 4 bases; unmatched junction bases: 5. The CDR3, as DNA: TGCGCCAGCAGACAGACAGGGGGCCTCACTGAAGCTTTCTTT. It yields the protein CASRQTGGLTEAFF.

This rearrangement joins TRBV24-1 to TRBJ2-1, with 8 nucleotides matching TRBD2. The ends lost 5 bases at V and 7 bases at J; junction bases unmatched: 6. CDR1 and CDR2 (germline): KGHDR, SFDVKD. The CDR3 is 14 residues long. The CDR3 DNA reads TGTGCCACCAGTGTGGGGACTAGTTTAAATGAGCAGTTCTTC. This gives the protein CATSVGTSLNEQFF.

The rearrangement links TRBV11-3 to TRBJ2-7; maybe TRBD2 (6 bases). CDR3 length: 15 amino acids. V was cut by 5 bases and J by 0 bases, with 14 bases left in between. The germline gives CDR1 SGHNT, CDR2 YENEEA. Here the CDR3 DNA reads TGTGCCAGCAGCCCTGCCGGCGGGGCCTCCTACGAGCAGTACTTC. As protein: CASSPAGGASYEQYF.

V gene TRBV19 combines with J gene TRBJ1-5; possibly TRBD1 for D (5 bases). The CDR3 extends over 13 amino acids. From germline, CDR1 is LNHDA and CDR2 SQIVND (reference sequence). V lost 9 bases to trimming and J lost 6 bases, with 15 bases between them. This CDR3 reads CASQKGAGQPQHF. CDR3 nucleotide sequence: TGTGCCAGCCAGAAAGGGGCTGGTCAGCCCCAGCATTTT. The complete variable domain, with remaining parts taken from reference TRBV19 and TRBJ1-5, reads DGGITQSPKYLFRKEGQNVTLSCEQNLNHDAMYWYRQDPGQGLRLIYYSQIVNDFQKGDIAEGYSVSREKKESFPLTVTSAQKNPTAFYLCASQKGAGQPQHFGDGTRLSIL.

This clone has just one count. The J gene is TRBJ2-3, the V gene TRBV5-6; the match to TRBD2 covers 7 bases. The CDR3 runs to 14 residues. V lost 5 bases and J lost 1; bases outside the gene matches: 4. Germline V gene data show CDR1 as SGHDT and CDR2 as YYEEEE. The CDR3 sequence is CASRPTSGTDTQYF. The CDR3 DNA sequence: TGTGCCAGCAGACCAACTAGCGGCACAGATACGCAGTATTTT.

The rearrangement uses TRBV6-5 and TRBJ2-5; TRBD2 agrees at 11 bases. V gave up 6 bases and J gave up 2 bases; unmatched junction bases: 5. Germline-derived CDR1 and CDR2 are MNHEY and SVGAGI. The CDR3 extends over 15 amino acids. CDR3 amino acids: CASRLAGGRQETQYF. As DNA, the CDR3 is TGTGCCAGCAGATTAGCGGGGGGGCGGCAAGAGACCCAGTACTTC.

The gene calls are TRBV6-5 and TRBJ2-4, with 10 bases that match TRBD2. The CDR3 extends over 14 amino acids. The trim removed 10 bases at V and 6 bases at J, leaving 9 bases unmatched. Per germline, CDR1 MNHEY and CDR2 SVGAGI. In DNA form, the CDR3 reads TGTGCCACGCAAGCGGGAGGGCTTGGAAACATTCAGTACTTC. Encoded protein: CATQAGGLGNIQYF.

The chain uses TRBV5-8 and TRBJ1-4; D not resolved. CDR3 length: 15 amino acids. Trimming left V 4 bases short and J 0 bases short, with 10 bases between. CDR1 SGHTS and CDR2 YDEGEE come from the germline V gene. The CDR3 is CASSPTRATNEKLFF. The CDR3 region has the DNA TGTGCCAGCAGCCCGACAAGAGCAACTAATGAAAAACTGTTTTTT.

Only a few counts were recorded for this clone. This chain uses TRBV7-2 with TRBJ1-5; TRBD1 agrees at 8 bases. Trimming removed 5 bases from V and 6 bases from J; junction bases left unmatched: 3. This CDR3 has 13 amino acids. Germline CDR1 is SGHTA and CDR2 is FQGNSA. The CDR3 bases are TGTGCCAGCAGCGTCGACAGGGGTCAGCCCCAGCATTTT. Its translation is CASSVDRGQPQHF.

The V gene is TRBV24-1, the J gene TRBJ1-5; perhaps TRBD1 as D (5 bases). The CDR3 contains 17 residues. CDR1 is KGHDR and CDR2 is SFDVKD in the germline V gene. The V end lost 5 bases, the J end lost 1 base, and 17 bases lay between the germline ends. The CDR3, as DNA: TGTGCCACCAGTGGACTAATTGGGGGGACGAGCAATCAGCCCCAGCATTTT. It specifies CATSGLIGGTSNQPQHF.

The CDR3 reads CAWSQSNEQFF. The CDR3 region has the DNA TGTGCCTGGAGTCAATCCAATGAGCAGTTCTTC. This chain links TRBV30 with TRBJ2-1; D is unresolved. V was cut by 2 bases and J by 6 bases, with 5 bases left in between. The germline V gene encodes CDR1 GTSNPN and CDR2 SVGIG (reference sequence). The CDR3 contains 11 residues.

The gene calls are TRBV3-1 (or the pseudogene TRBV3-2) and TRBJ1-2; D might be TRBD1 (5 bases). CDR1 is LGHDT, CDR2 YNNKEL, per germline (reference sequence). The CDR3 is 15 residues long. Trimming removed 0 bases from V and 2 bases from J, with 10 bases in between. DNA of the CDR3: TGTGCCAGCAGCCAAGACAGGGTAAGGAACTATGGCTACACCTTC. Protein product: CASSQDRVRNYGYTF.

This chain links TRBV7-6 with TRBJ1-3, with D uncertain. This CDR3 contains 19 residues. Trimming cost V 1 base and J 0 bases, with 19 bases left between them. From germline, CDR1 is SGHVS and CDR2 FNYEAQ. The CDR3 protein is CASSLVSAAEPTSGNTIYF. The CDR3 DNA reads TGTGCCAGCAGCTTAGTTAGCGCGGCTGAACCAACCTCTGGAAACACCATATATTTT.

This chain joins TRBV7-9 and TRBJ1-6; 8 bases align to TRBD1. Trimming at V came to 5 bases and at J to 8 bases, leaving 8 bases not matched to a gene. The CDR3 is 15 residues long. Looked up from germline, CDR1 is SEHNR and CDR2 is FQNEAQ (reference sequence). In DNA, the CDR3 is TGTGCCAGCAGCCTAATGACAGGGGTTGATTCACCCCTCCACTTT. Protein product: CASSLMTGVDSPLHF.

This clone has a handful of counts. This rearrangement joins TRBV10-2 to TRBJ2-7; 8 nucleotides align to TRBD1. V lost 8 bases to trimming and J lost 2 bases; unmatched junction nucleotides: 8. Per germline, CDR1 WSHSY and CDR2 SAAADI. CDR3 length equals 14 residues. The CDR3 loop reads CASHPGGNPYEQYF. For the CDR3, the DNA is TGCGCCAGCCATCCAGGGGGCAATCCCTACGAGCAGTACTTC.

This clone was seen a single time. The V call is TRBV11-2, the J call TRBJ1-1; D unresolved. The CDR3 is 15 residues long. Trimming removed 5 bases at V and 1 base at J, with 14 bases between. Germline CDR1 SGHAT, CDR2 FQNNGV. Here the CDR3 DNA reads TGTGCCAGCAGCCCACTTTATACAGCGAACACTGAAGCTTTCTTT. This translates into CASSPLYTANTEAFF.

The chain employs TRBV6-2 or TRBV6-3 and TRBJ2-4; D unclear. CDR1 MNHEY and CDR2 SVGEGT come from the germline V gene. The CDR3 contains 14 residues. V was shortened by 4 bases and J by 5 bases, with 12 bases between the two germline ends. The CDR3 reads CASSSPSLENIQYF. Written as DNA, the CDR3 is TGTGCCAGCAGTTCCCCCTCCCTCGAAAACATTCAGTACTTC.

The V and J genes are TRBV11-3 and TRBJ2-1; D possibly corresponds to TRBD2 (6 bases). This CDR3 spans 14 amino acids. The V and J ends lost 3 bases and 6 bases respectively, with 12 bases between them. Germline loops: CDR1 SGHNT, CDR2 YENEEA. CDR3 sequence (DNA): TGTGCCAGCAGCTTTAGCGGCGAGATCAATGAGCAGTTCTTC. This translates into CASSFSGEINEQFF.

The chain has TRBV5-5 and TRBJ2-2; TRBD1 matches at 9 bases. Looked up from germline, CDR1 is SGHKS and CDR2 is YYEKEE (reference sequence). This CDR3 has 16 residues. Trimming cost V 0 bases and J 1 base; bases outside gene matches: 1. CDR3 in DNA: TGTGCCAGCAGCTTGGTGGGACAGGGGAACACCGGGGAGCTGTTTTTT. Translation: CASSLVGQGNTGELFF.

The chain couples TRBV29-1 to TRBJ1-2; 10 nucleotides match TRBD1. The CDR3 consists of 14 residues. With V trimmed by 6 bases and J by 7 bases, 11 bases remained unmatched. Germline CDR1 reads SQVTM; CDR2 reads ANQGSEA. The DNA of the CDR3 is TGCAGCGTAGAACCGGGACAGGGGCGCGGTGGCTACACCTTC. This encodes CSVEPGQGRGGYTF.

The J gene is TRBJ1-2, the V gene TRBV5-4; D is perhaps TRBD1 (6 bases). The V gene lost 0 bases and the J gene lost 4 bases, with 13 bases spanning the gap. The CDR3 consists of 15 residues. Germline values: CDR1 SGHNT, CDR2 YYREEE (reference sequence). This CDR3 is CASSLVGGRSYGYTF. The CDR3 region has the DNA TGTGCCAGCAGCTTGGTGGGGGGGCGAAGCTATGGCTACACCTTC.